This T cell receptor (beta chain) was captured by sequencing in a study of a mutant IDH1 vaccine in newly diagnosed glioma. Libraries were prepared by immunoSEQ multiplex PCR; TCRdb keeps only in-frame clonotypes and omits some of them. The table lists around 53,000 clones, 70% to 90% of them singletons. The time point: baseline, week 1 (first vaccination visit). The treatment was: pre-vaccination baseline after standard-of-care therapy. CDR3 size: 11 residues. Germline V gene lookup returns CDR1 MNHNS and CDR2 SASEGT. With 8 bases removed from V and 6 bases from J, the gap between germline ends came to 9 bases.

The chain uses TRBV6-1 and TRBJ2-3; D gene uncertain. Material: PBMCs, obtained from a glioma patient treated with radiotherapy, temozolomide or both. This clonotype was obtained from a man aged 40-49 years with glioma. Here the CDR3 DNA reads TGTGCCAGCGCTCCAACGGATACGCAGTATTTT. As protein: CASAPTDTQYF.